This T cell receptor beta chain was found in a study of blood T cell repertoires in COVID-19. The J segment lost 10 bases and the V segment lost 6 bases, leaving 5 bases of the junction unmatched. The CDR3 is 12 amino acids. Germline CDR1 is MNHEY and CDR2 is SVGAGI. TCRdb's table, derived via immunoSEQ multiplex PCR, lists solely in-frame clones and lacks some. The table shows about 210,000 clones, with roughly four fifths occurring only once. The V call is TRBV6-5, the J call TRBJ1-1, with 10 bases lining up with TRBD1. The sample taken for sequencing was PBMCs or T cells enriched from blood (not recorded which). This sequence was found in a middle-aged man who had recovered from COVID-19. In DNA form, the CDR3 reads TGTGCCAGCAGGACAGGGGGCGCGAGAGCTTTCTTT. Translating it yields CASRTGGARAFF.